The 14 T cell receptor beta chains below all came from one sample that was sequenced in a study of blood T cells in healthy people across ages. PCR was performed a second time for 7 to 11 cycles using a sample-barcoded 5' primer and a J-beta primer mix. TCRdb recomputed calls from the 5' RACE reads with MiXCR, one row per CDR3 protein. In the table there are over 700,000 distinct CDR3 sequences, 20% to 25% of which are singletons. These data also featured in a second study, about T cells of mothers and their children.

Sequencing was carried out using blood. The receptors here all came from a boy aged 10-17 years in good health.

This clonotype has just a few counts. The V gene is TRBV24-1, the J gene TRBJ2-1; 7 bases are shared with TRBD1. V lost 0 bases and J lost 10; bases outside the gene matches: 17. The CDR3 is 18 amino acids. The V gene's germline CDR1 is KGHDR and CDR2 SFDVKD. The CDR3 sequence is CATSDLRDSPGTIGEQFF. Here the CDR3 DNA reads TGTGCCACCAGTGATTTGCGGGACAGCCCGGGGACCATTGGGGAGCAGTTCTTC.

This clonotype was counted only a few times. This chain uses TRBV20-1 with TRBJ2-1; 13 bases agree with TRBD2. Looked up from germline, CDR1 is DFQATT and CDR2 is SNEGSKA (reference sequence). After removal of 7 bases from V and 4 bases from J, the junction contained 1 base not matched to a gene. The CDR3 spans 13 residues. The CDR3 here is CSGGLAGYNEQFF. In DNA, the CDR3 is TGCAGTGGGGGACTAGCGGGGTACAATGAGCAGTTCTTC.

This clonotype was counted between two and nine times. At one end, the junction sequence differs from germline, possibly due to a read error. J is TRBJ2-7 and V is TRBV20-1, with a tentative D call TRBD2 (5 bases). This CDR3 has 12 amino acids. Looked up from germline, CDR1 is DFQATT and CDR2 is SNEGSKA (reference sequence). The CDR3 spells CSAREGTYEQYF. The CDR3 region has the DNA TGCAGTGCCAGAGAGGGCACCTACGAGCAGTACTTC.

V gene TRBV20-1 combines with J gene TRBJ1-5; D not certain. Per the germline V gene, CDR1 is DFQATT and CDR2 is SNEGSKA (reference sequence). Trimming removed 0 bases from V and 0 bases from J, with 15 bases in between. The length of the CDR3 is 17 residues. The CDR3 DNA sequence: TGCAGTGCTAGAGATTCATCCCGGGCATATAGCAATCAGCCCCAGCATTTT. It encodes CSARDSSRAYSNQPQHF.

The genes are TRBV28 and TRBJ2-5; D gene ambiguous. Germline CDR1 and CDR2: MDHEN and SYDVKM. The CDR3 spans 11 residues. The V end was cut by 4 bases, the J end by 11 bases, with 11 bases between. The CDR3 loop reads CASSSAAWQYF. CDR3 DNA sequence: TGTGCCAGCAGTTCGGCCGCTTGGCAGTACTTC.

The V and J genes are TRBV12-3 or TRBV12-4 and TRBJ2-5; either TRBD1 or TRBD2 may supply D (5 bases each). The CDR3 runs 15 residues. V was shortened by 6 bases and J by 4 bases, with 18 bases between the two germline ends. The CDR3 DNA is TGTGCCAGCAGGTTTGTTGATCGGGGCGGAGAGACCCAGTACTTC. Its translation is CASRFVDRGGETQYF.

The V and J genes are TRBV4-1 and TRBJ2-5, with D unclear. The CDR3 covers 14 residues. In germline, CDR1 is MGHRA, CDR2 YSYEKL. Trimming left V 0 bases short and J 2 bases short, with 7 bases between. The CDR3 is CASSQDVEQETQYF. The CDR3, as DNA: TGCGCCAGCAGCCAAGATGTTGAACAAGAGACCCAGTACTTC.

This clonotype was observed a few times. The genes are TRBV3-1 and TRBJ2-5; no clear D. Judging by the DNA end, TRBJ2-7 fits better; the J call may be wrong. The CDR3 has 16 residues. Per the germline V gene, CDR1 is LGHDT and CDR2 is YNNKEL (reference sequence). CDR3 amino acids: CASSQDLTGSSYEQYF. The DNA of the CDR3 is TGTGCCAGCAGCCAAGATCTGACTGGATCCTCCTACGAGCAGTACTTC.

This chain joins TRBV25-1 and TRBJ2-5; maybe TRBD2 (5 bases). The CDR3 is 13 residues long. From germline, CDR1 is MGHDK and CDR2 SYGVNS. V shed 7 bases and J shed 2 bases, with 11 bases lying between them. The CDR3 nucleotides are TGTGCCAGCAAAGGTCGAGGGCAAGAGACCCAGTACTTC. Its protein product is CASKGRGQETQYF.

Only a few counts were recorded for this clonotype. V gene TRBV5-1 combines with J gene TRBJ2-5; D is perhaps TRBD1 or TRBD2 (6 bases each). The DNA matches TRBJ2-7 better at its end, which makes the J call doubtful. Germline-derived CDR1 and CDR2 are SGHRS and YFSETQ. The CDR3 has 16 amino acids. Written as DNA, the CDR3 is TGCGCCAGCAGCCTCGGGTCTGGAGGGGGAACCTACGAGCAGTACTTC. It yields the protein CASSLGSGGGTYEQYF.

This clonotype has more than one count but fewer than ten. This chain links TRBV19 with TRBJ2-6; TRBD1 aligns across 9 bases. Germline V CDR1 and CDR2: LNHDA, SQIVND (reference sequence). V was pared by 10 bases and J by 0 bases, with 7 bases of the junction left unmatched. This CDR3 comprises 16 residues. CDR3 in amino acids: CATRTGVLSGANVLTF. Written as DNA, the CDR3 is TGTGCCACCCGGACAGGGGTTCTCTCTGGGGCCAACGTCCTGACTTTC.

This clonotype was detected only a few times. Its ends do not fully match the called genes, so a read error is possible. The chain couples TRBV7-9 to TRBJ2-1, with a possible D match to TRBD1 (6 bases). The CDR3 is 13 residues long. Looked up from germline, CDR1 is SEHNR and CDR2 is FQNEAQ (reference sequence). CDR3 amino acids: CASSWGHYNEQLF. CDR3 DNA: TGTGCCAGCAGCTGGGGACACTACAATGAGCAGCTCTTC.

This chain joins TRBV28 and TRBJ2-3; TRBD1 agrees at 8 bases. Trimming at V came to 4 bases and at J to 3 bases, leaving 3 bases not matched to a gene. The germline V gene has CDR1 MDHEN and CDR2 SYDVKM. The CDR3 totals 14 residues. The CDR3 DNA reads TGTGCCAGCAGTTGGGACAGGAGGACAGATACGCAGTATTTT. Its protein product is CASSWDRRTDTQYF.

This clonotype has only a few counts. Germline is not matched at one junction end, which may reflect a read error. The chain has TRBV20-1 and TRBJ1-2; D perhaps matches TRBD1 (5 bases). CDR1 is DFQATT and CDR2 is SNEGSKA in the germline V gene (reference sequence). CDR3 length: 15 residues. CDR3 in DNA: TGCAGTGCGAGAGGAAGGCAGGGAGATAACTATGGCTACACCTTC. Encoded protein: CSARGRQGDNYGYTF.